The 28 T cell receptor beta chains presented below share a single source sample, sequenced in a study of shared clonotypes between healthy human individuals. As defined, naive CD8 cells were CD45RO-negative and positively selected for CCR7, with terminally differentiated effector memory CD45RA+ cells excluded. Assay: immunoSEQ multiplex PCR; the TCRdb copy retains only in-frame clones and omits some. This repertoire shows hundreds of thousands of clones, 90% to 95% found once; its top ten account for approximately 24%. Sequences were obtained from naive CD8+ T cells sorted from blood. The receptors here all came from a young man in good health.

The CDR3 DNA reads TGTGCCAGCAGAGGGACAGGTAGGCGCAATGAGCAGTTCTTC. Its translation is CASRGTGRRNEQFF. The chain uses TRBV7-9 and TRBJ2-1; 8 bases are a match to TRBD1. The CDR3 is 14 residues long. Germline CDR1 and CDR2: SEHNR and FQNEAQ (reference sequence). V dropped 6 bases and J dropped 6; count of bases not matched to a gene: 7.

The chain employs TRBV19 and TRBJ2-2; 8 bases match TRBD2. V lost 3 bases, J lost 7 bases, and 10 bases stayed unmatched. This CDR3 spans 16 amino acids. CDR1 is LNHDA and CDR2 is SQIVND in the germline V gene (reference sequence). CDR3 residues: CASSIQAGARGGELFF. The CDR3 DNA reads as TGTGCCAGTAGTATTCAAGCGGGAGCCCGAGGCGGGGAGCTGTTTTTT.

The V and J genes are TRBV29-1 and TRBJ2-5; tentatively, D is TRBD1 (6 bases). There are 17 residues in the CDR3. CDR1 is SQVTM, CDR2 ANQGSEA, per germline. Trimming removed 0 bases at V and 3 bases at J, with 20 bases between. CDR3 in DNA: TGCAGCGTTGAAGATGGGGCCAGTGGGACAATGGAAGAGACCCAGTACTTC. Protein sequence: CSVEDGASGTMEETQYF.

This chain links TRBV7-8 with TRBJ2-7; weak D call: TRBD2 (6 bases). The CDR3 has 15 amino acids. CDR1 and CDR2 from the germline V gene are SGHVS and FQNEAQ. Trimming left V 4 bases short and J 5 bases short, with 18 bases between. CDR3 protein: CASSWGSSGSDEQYF. CDR3 DNA sequence: TGTGCCAGCAGCTGGGGAAGTAGCGGATCCGACGAGCAGTACTTC.

The chain recombines TRBV7-9 with TRBJ1-1; 7 nucleotides match TRBD1. V trimming: 5 bases; J trimming: 1 base; junction bases outside the gene matches: 7. The germline V gene encodes CDR1 SEHNR and CDR2 FQNEAQ (reference sequence). This CDR3 contains 15 residues. Here the CDR3 reads CASSIGDSSNTEAFF. The DNA for the CDR3 is TGTGCCAGCAGCATAGGGGACAGTTCGAACACTGAAGCTTTCTTT.

V and J are TRBV7-9 and TRBJ2-3; 8 bases map to TRBD2. The V and J ends lost 5 bases and 3 bases, in that order; junction bases with no gene match: 4. This CDR3 spans 14 amino acids. Germline V gene data show CDR1 as SEHNR and CDR2 as FQNEAQ (reference sequence). The CDR3 region has the DNA TGTGCCAGCAGCGAGGTAGCGGGAACAGATACGCAGTATTTT. Amino acid sequence: CASSEVAGTDTQYF.

This rearrangement joins TRBV7-6 to TRBJ1-3, with a possible D match to TRBD1 (5 bases). Trimming cost V 5 bases and J 3 bases, with 14 bases left between them. The CDR3 totals 15 residues. CDR1 and CDR2 (germline): SGHVS, FNYEAQ. This CDR3 is CASSGRDDNGNTIYF. The CDR3 nucleotides are TGTGCCAGCAGCGGCCGGGACGACAATGGAAACACCATATATTTT.

The V call is TRBV4-1, the J call TRBJ2-7; 9 nucleotides agree with TRBD2. The CDR3 covers 14 residues. J gave up 6 bases and V 2 bases, and 5 bases lay outside the gene matches. Looked up from germline, CDR1 is MGHRA and CDR2 is YSYEKL. The CDR3 sequence is CASSQRPAGGEQYF. The CDR3 DNA reads as TGCGCCAGCAGCCAACGCCCAGCGGGAGGCGAGCAGTACTTC.

The J gene is TRBJ1-4, the V gene TRBV13, with D maybe TRBD1 (5 bases). The CDR3 has 15 amino acids. Germline assignment: CDR1 PRHDT and CDR2 FYEKMQ (reference sequence). Trimming left V 1 base short and J 8 bases short, with 14 bases between. In nucleotides, the CDR3 is TGTGCCAGCAGCTTAGCGGGGGTCATAGGGGAAAAACTGTTTTTT. Translation gives CASSLAGVIGEKLFF. The variable domain in full, completed from reference TRBV13 and TRBJ1-4, reads AAGVIQSPRHLIKEKRETATLKCYPIPRHDTVYWYQQGPGQDPQFLISFYEKMQSDKGSIPDRFSAQQFSDYHSELNMSSLELGDSALYFCASSLAGVIGEKLFFGSGTQLSVL.

This chain connects TRBV15 to TRBJ2-1; D is perhaps TRBD2 (5 bases). Between the trimmed V and J ends, which lost 0 bases and 7 bases, there was a span of 7 bases. Per the germline V gene, CDR1 is LNHNV and CDR2 is YYDKDF (reference sequence). The CDR3 spans 13 residues. The CDR3 DNA reads TGTGCCACCAGCAGAGAAGACTATAATGAGCAGTTCTTC. Amino acids: CATSREDYNEQFF.

The chain combines TRBV7-9 with TRBJ2-7, with 8 positions matching TRBD1. The CDR3 is made up of 14 amino acids. The V segment lost 4 bases and the J segment 3 bases; nucleotides outside the gene matches: 5. Germline CDR1 reads SEHNR; CDR2 reads FQNEAQ (reference sequence). Written as DNA, the CDR3 is TGTGCCAGCAGCTCACGACAGGGGATCTACGAGCAGTACTTC. It is translated as CASSSRQGIYEQYF.

The chain links TRBV7-6 to TRBJ2-1; no definite D call. The CDR3 sequence is 15 residues long. Germline lookup yields CDR1 SGHVS and CDR2 FNYEAQ. Between the trimmed V and J ends, which lost 1 base and 0 bases, there was a span of 7 bases. The CDR3, as DNA: TGTGCCAGCAGCTTAGACGGTAGCTCCTACAATGAGCAGTTCTTC. Its protein product is CASSLDGSSYNEQFF.

J is TRBJ1-2 and V is TRBV4-3; 7 nucleotides align to TRBD1. The germline V gene has CDR1 LGHNA and CDR2 YSLEER. Germline trimming cut 4 bases from V and 7 bases from J; bases unmatched to any gene: 18. This CDR3 is built from 17 residues. This CDR3 reads CASSRSTVQGREGGYTF. CDR3 bases: TGCGCCAGCAGCCGAAGCACCGTACAGGGGCGCGAGGGTGGCTACACCTTC.

J is TRBJ2-5 and V is TRBV12-5, with D unclear. Germline V gene lookup returns CDR1 LGHNT and CDR2 FRNRAP. The CDR3 runs 13 residues. The ends were cut back, 5 bases at V and 2 bases at J, with 9 bases in the middle. In DNA form, the CDR3 reads TGTGCTAGTGGTCCGGAGATTCAAGAGACCCAGTACTTC. It codes for CASGPEIQETQYF.

The chain links TRBV25-1 to TRBJ1-5; tentative D call: TRBD1 (6 bases). The CDR3 spans 15 residues. The V gene's germline CDR1 is MGHDK and CDR2 SYGVNS. Trimming left V 5 bases short and J 2 bases short, with 13 bases between. CDR3 bases: TGTGCCAGCAGTCACGGGGGCGGAGGCAATCAGCCCCAGCATTTT. Translated, it gives CASSHGGGGNQPQHF.

V gene TRBV7-2 combines with J gene TRBJ2-2, with 12 bases that match TRBD2. This CDR3 comprises 17 residues. V shed 7 bases, J shed 6 bases, and the junction held 12 bases outside the gene matches. CDR1 is SGHTA, CDR2 FQGNSA, per germline. The CDR3 DNA sequence: TGTGCCAGCACCCCGGGACTAGCGGGTGCTAACGCCGGGGAGCTGTTTTTT. This encodes CASTPGLAGANAGELFF.

V gene TRBV19 combines with J gene TRBJ1-5; a weak D match, TRBD1 (6 bases). The CDR3 is 15 residues long. Trimming left V 3 bases short and J 4 bases short, with 13 bases between. The V gene's germline CDR1 is LNHDA and CDR2 SQIVND (reference sequence). The CDR3 bases are TGTGCCAGTAGTATCGCAGACAGGACTAATCAGCCCCAGCATTTT. It yields the protein CASSIADRTNQPQHF.

This chain connects TRBV7-8 to TRBJ2-1; TRBD1 matches 10 bases. The CDR3 has 14 amino acids. Germline V CDR1 and CDR2: SGHVS, FQNEAQ. The V segment lost 7 bases and the J segment 5 bases; nucleotides outside the gene matches: 5. This CDR3 reads CASNPGTGDNEQFF. CDR3 coding DNA: TGTGCCAGCAACCCTGGGACAGGGGACAATGAGCAGTTCTTC.

V usage is TRBV11-2 and J usage is TRBJ2-5, with 8 positions matching TRBD2. The CDR3 has 17 amino acids. V shed 5 bases, J shed 1 base, and the junction held 12 bases outside the gene matches. From germline, CDR1 is SGHAT and CDR2 FQNNGV. This CDR3 is CASSPFRSGRSQETQYF. CDR3 coding DNA: TGTGCCAGCAGCCCCTTTCGGAGCGGGAGAAGCCAAGAGACCCAGTACTTC.

As for this clone: At the DNA level, this CDR3 is encoded by other sequences in the same sample as well. This chain links TRBV4-1 with TRBJ2-7, with D uncertain. V lost 3 bases to trimming and J lost 0 bases, with 6 bases between them. This CDR3 has 13 residues. CDR1 is MGHRA and CDR2 is YSYEKL in the germline V gene. DNA of the CDR3: TGCGCCAGCAGCCAGGGGTCCTCCTACGAGCAGTACTTC. It is translated as CASSQGSSYEQYF.

The chain links TRBV5-4 to TRBJ2-7; D ambiguous. CDR1 is SGHNT and CDR2 is YYREEE in the germline V gene (reference sequence). V was clipped by 1 base and J by 4 bases, with 21 bases between them. The CDR3 spans 17 residues. CDR3 loop: CASSLTPLRKHPYEQYF. The CDR3 DNA is TGTGCCAGCAGCTTGACACCGCTACGTAAGCATCCTTACGAGCAGTACTTC. Drawing the rest from reference TRBV5-4 and TRBJ2-7, the complete variable domain is ETGVTQSPTHLIKTRGQQVTLRCSSQSGHNTVSWYQQALGQGPQFIFQYYREEENGRGNFPPRFSGLQFPNYSSELNVNALELDDSALYLCASSLTPLRKHPYEQYFGPGTRLTVT.

A remark on this clone: The sample carries other DNA sequences with the same CDR3. The chain carries TRBV18 and TRBJ2-1; unclear D gene. The CDR3 covers 12 residues. Trimming took off 3 bases at V and 1 base at J, with 1 base between the two ends. From germline, CDR1 is KGHSH and CDR2 LQKENI. CDR3 in DNA: TGTGCCAGCTCACCGTCCTACAATGAGCAGTTCTTC. Translating it yields CASSPSYNEQFF.

The rearrangement joins TRBV28 to TRBJ2-5, with TRBD2 identical over 8 bases. In germline, CDR1 is MDHEN, CDR2 SYDVKM. V lost 6 bases, J lost 1 base, and 4 bases stayed unmatched. The CDR3 covers 14 residues. This CDR3 reads CASRGLVGQETQYF. The CDR3 DNA sequence: TGTGCCAGCAGGGGACTAGTGGGCCAAGAGACCCAGTACTTC.

The rearrangement uses TRBV27 and TRBJ2-7, with 7 positions matching TRBD1. From germline, CDR1 is MNHEY and CDR2 SMNVEV (reference sequence). The CDR3 is 14 amino acids. V shed 5 bases and J 3 bases; nucleotides not matched to a gene: 7. The CDR3 DNA sequence: TGTGCCAGCAGTGTTACCAACAGGGGCTACGAGCAGTACTTC. Translation gives CASSVTNRGYEQYF.

The chain is built from TRBV30 and TRBJ2-7, with 7 bases fitting TRBD1. With V trimmed by 7 bases and J by 4 bases, 10 bases remained unmatched. The CDR3 has 13 residues. Looked up from germline, CDR1 is GTSNPN and CDR2 is SVGIG (reference sequence). CDR3 in amino acids: CAFLTGSTYEQYF. The CDR3 nucleotides read TGTGCCTTCCTGACAGGGTCTACTTACGAGCAGTACTTC.

Concerning this clone: Other DNA sequences in the same sample also yield this CDR3. The genes are TRBV7-9 and TRBJ2-3; D unresolved. V dropped 9 bases and J dropped 5 bases, with 3 bases sitting between them. CDR1 and CDR2 from the germline V gene are SEHNR and FQNEAQ (reference sequence). CDR3 length: 9 amino acids. CDR3 sequence (DNA): TGTGCCAGTGGAGATACGCAGTATTTT. Protein sequence: CASGDTQYF.

This clone came up once. This chain uses TRBV18 with TRBJ1-5; 7 bases match TRBD1. Germline CDR1 reads KGHSH; CDR2 reads LQKENI. V trimming: 5 bases; J trimming: 1 base; junction bases outside the gene matches: 11. The CDR3 runs to 17 residues. The CDR3 spells CASSNTPTGRSNQPQHF. CDR3 DNA: TGTGCCAGCTCAAATACTCCGACAGGGCGGAGCAATCAGCCCCAGCATTTT.

The chain employs TRBV27 and TRBJ2-7, with D perhaps TRBD1 (5 bases). Trimming removed 2 bases at V and 12 bases at J, with 17 bases between. The V gene's germline CDR1 is MNHEY and CDR2 SMNVEV (reference sequence). The CDR3 has 13 residues. The CDR3 nucleotides are TGTGCCAGCAGTTTACCCGACAGTTTTGGTTTGTACTTC. This translates into CASSLPDSFGLYF.